These 27 T cell receptor beta chains originate from one sample sequenced in a study of T cell changes during pregnancy in multiple sclerosis. Sequencing was performed with immunoSEQ multiplex PCR; in TCRdb, only in-frame clones are kept and a portion is missing. The sample carries around 52,000 clones, approximately 87% recorded once. Sequenced: peripheral blood from another person, used as feeder cells. These receptors all come from a human donor whose cells served as feeder cells for cultures in a pregnancy study.

This sequence joins TRBV27 and TRBJ2-7, with D possibly TRBD2 on 5 matching bases. The length of the CDR3 is 13 residues. The germline V and J ends were trimmed by 3 bases and 3 bases, with 9 bases remaining between them. Germline-derived CDR1 and CDR2 are MNHEY and SMNVEV (reference sequence). The CDR3 bases are TGTGCCAGCAGTTTGAGCGGTAACTACGAGCAGTACTTC. Translated: CASSLSGNYEQYF.

In DNA form, the CDR3 reads TGTGCCAGCGCTCCCGGGACTCAGTCCTACGAGCAGTACTTC. Translating gives CASAPGTQSYEQYF. The rearrangement joins TRBV6-1 to TRBJ2-7; possibly TRBD2 for D (6 bases). V gave up 8 bases and J gave up 1 base, with 15 bases separating them. Germline V CDR1 and CDR2: MNHNS, SASEGT. This CDR3 is 14 amino acids long.

The chain joins TRBV7-2 to TRBJ1-5, with D uncertain. The CDR3 contains 17 residues. Deletions cut 2 bases from V and 0 bases from J, with 14 bases between. The V gene's germline CDR1 is SGHTA and CDR2 FQGNSA. The CDR3 here is CASSLYGVQYSNQPQHF. CDR3 coding DNA: TGTGCCAGCAGCTTATACGGGGTGCAGTATAGCAATCAGCCCCAGCATTTT.

The chain employs TRBV6-1 and TRBJ2-3, with TRBD1 matching over 7 bases. This CDR3 spans 15 amino acids. The ends lost 7 bases at V and 1 base at J; junction bases unmatched: 8. Germline values: CDR1 MNHNS, CDR2 SASEGT. The CDR3 is CASTPGQSRTDTQYF. The CDR3 DNA reads as TGTGCCAGCACCCCGGGACAGAGCCGCACAGATACGCAGTATTTT.

This clone appeared once. The rearrangement joins TRBV11-3 to TRBJ2-2, with D uncertain. The CDR3 length is 13 residues. V gave up 0 bases and J gave up 6 bases, with 5 bases separating them. Germline-derived CDR1 and CDR2 are SGHNT and YENEEA. CDR3 sequence (DNA): TGTGCCAGCAGCTTAGACGGGCCCGGGGAGCTGTTTTTT. This translates into CASSLDGPGELFF. The full variable domain, in which reference TRBV11-3 and TRBJ2-2 provide the parts outside the CDR3, is EAGVVQSPRYKIIEKKQPVAFWCNPISGHNTLYWYLQNLGQGPELLIRYENEEAVDDSQLPKDRFSAERLKGVDSTLKIQPAELGDSAVYLCASSLDGPGELFFGEGSRLTVL.

The chain uses TRBV18 and TRBJ1-1; TRBD1 matches at 7 bases. CDR1 is KGHSH, CDR2 LQKENI, per germline. The V and J ends lost 5 bases and 1 base, in that order; junction bases with no gene match: 7. The CDR3 totals 15 residues. The chain's CDR3 is CASSASGQPNTEAFF. The DNA for the CDR3 is TGTGCCAGCTCAGCTTCGGGACAGCCGAACACTGAAGCTTTCTTT.

The table lists this clone with a count of one. The rearrangement joins TRBV7-2 to TRBJ2-3; 7 nucleotides agree with TRBD1. Germline values: CDR1 SGHTA, CDR2 FQGNSA. The CDR3 sequence is 14 residues long. The J segment lost 5 bases and the V segment lost 5 bases, leaving 7 bases of the junction unmatched. The CDR3 is CASSRQGVEDTQYF. The CDR3 nucleotides read TGTGCCAGCAGCAGACAGGGAGTCGAAGATACGCAGTATTTT.

This clone was counted only a few times. The chain carries TRBV4-2 and TRBJ2-1, with a possible D match to TRBD2 (5 bases). Trimming pared 1 base from V and 1 base from J, leaving 5 bases between. CDR1 is LGHNA and CDR2 is YNFKEQ in the germline V gene. The CDR3 sequence is 14 residues long. The CDR3 DNA is TGTGCCAGCAGCCAAGCGGGGTCCTACAATGAGCAGTTCTTC. Its protein is CASSQAGSYNEQFF.

The chain recombines TRBV5-6 with TRBJ2-3; D not resolved. The V gene's germline CDR1 is SGHDT and CDR2 YYEEEE. The CDR3 has 11 residues. The V end lost 1 base, the J end lost 3 bases, and 0 bases lay between the germline ends. For the CDR3, the DNA is TGTGCCAGCAGCTTGACAGATACGCAGTATTTT. This codes for CASSLTDTQYF.

The rearrangement links TRBV27 to TRBJ2-7; D gene uncertain. V was clipped by 4 bases and J by 1 base, with 11 bases between them. The length of the CDR3 is 14 residues. Germline V lookup: CDR1 MNHEY, CDR2 SMNVEV (reference sequence). The CDR3 DNA reads TGTGCCAGCAGTTGGAATAGTCGGTCCTACGAGCAGTACTTC. It is translated as CASSWNSRSYEQYF.

The chain uses TRBV5-6 and TRBJ2-1; 9 bases are a match to TRBD2. Germline loops: CDR1 SGHDT, CDR2 YYEEEE. There are 16 residues in the CDR3. The V and J ends lost 4 bases and 9 bases, in that order; junction bases with no gene match: 14. For the CDR3, the DNA is TGTGCCAGCAGCCCTGGGACTAGCCGGTATAGCGGTGAGCAGTTCTTC. It encodes CASSPGTSRYSGEQFF.

This rearrangement joins TRBV6-1 to TRBJ1-2, with a weak D call TRBD1 (6 bases). V dropped 8 bases and J dropped 0 bases, with 13 bases sitting between them. The CDR3 covers 14 residues. Germline CDR1 MNHNS, CDR2 SASEGT. This CDR3 is CASQQGSANYGYTF. The CDR3, as DNA: TGTGCCAGCCAACAGGGTTCCGCTAACTATGGCTACACCTTC.

This clone has only a few counts. The chain is built from TRBV18 and TRBJ2-3; D unclear. The CDR3 contains 13 residues. Deletions cut 5 bases from V and 1 base from J, with 7 bases between. The germline V gene has CDR1 KGHSH and CDR2 LQKENI. The CDR3 DNA is TGTGCCAGCTCAACGACGGGCACAGATACGCAGTATTTT. It yields the protein CASSTTGTDTQYF.

The chain has TRBV14 and TRBJ1-1; the D gene is possibly TRBD1 (5 bases). Germline-derived CDR1 and CDR2 are SGHDN and FVKESK. The CDR3 totals 15 residues. The V and J ends lost 3 bases and 4 bases respectively, with 15 bases between them. CDR3 DNA: TGTGCCAGCAGCCATGGAGGGGTCGACGTCACTGAAGCTTTCTTT. It is translated as CASSHGGVDVTEAFF.

The CDR3, as DNA: TGTGCCAGCAGCCATAGTTTCAGGGGTCGAGAGCAGTACTTC. Its protein product is CASSHSFRGREQYF. The rearrangement joins TRBV14 to TRBJ2-7, with TRBD1 as a possible D gene (6 bases). CDR1 and CDR2 from the germline V gene are SGHDN and FVKESK. The CDR3 is 14 amino acids. V dropped 3 bases and J dropped 7 bases, with 16 bases sitting between them. The whole variable domain, remainder taken from reference TRBV14 and TRBJ2-7, is EAGVTQFPSHSVIEKGQTVTLRCDPISGHDNLYWYRRVMGKEIKFLLHFVKESKQDESGMPNNRFLAERTGGTYSTLKVQPAELEDSGVYFCASSHSFRGREQYFGPGTRLTVT.

The chain uses TRBV6-4 and TRBJ2-7, with D possibly TRBD2 on 6 matching bases. V was cut by 4 bases and J by 2 bases, with 12 bases left in between. This CDR3 has 14 amino acids. CDR1 and CDR2 from the germline V gene are MRHNA and SNTAGT. The DNA of the CDR3 is TGTGCCAGCAGTGTTGGTCCGGGGGCCTACGAGCAGTACTTC. It translates to CASSVGPGAYEQYF.

This clone was picked up one time. The rearrangement uses TRBV7-9 and TRBJ1-6; D unclear. The CDR3 length is 14 residues. Germline V gene sequence: CDR1 SEHNR, CDR2 FQNEAQ (reference sequence). The V end lost 6 bases, the J end lost 8 bases, and 14 bases lay between the germline ends. The CDR3 loop is CASRDDKEYSPLHF. The CDR3 nucleotides are TGTGCCAGCAGAGATGACAAAGAGTATTCACCCCTCCACTTT. Full variable domain (missing parts from reference TRBV7-9 and TRBJ1-6): DTGVSQNPRHKITKRGQNVTFRCDPISEHNRLYWYRQTLGQGPEFLTYFQNEAQLEKSRLLSDRFSAERPKGSFSTLEIQRTEQGDSAMYLCASRDDKEYSPLHFGNGTRLTVT.

The chain employs TRBV7-2 and TRBJ2-5; D not resolved. The CDR3 runs to 13 residues. Per germline, CDR1 SGHTA and CDR2 FQGNSA. The germline V and J ends were trimmed by 7 bases and 1 base, with 10 bases remaining between them. As DNA, the CDR3 is TGTGCCAGCATGGGCCGTACCCAAGAGACCCAGTACTTC. As protein: CASMGRTQETQYF.

V usage is TRBV29-1 and J usage is TRBJ2-7; D ambiguous. The CDR3 runs 15 residues. V was clipped by 3 bases and J by 5 bases, with 20 bases between them. Germline V gene data show CDR1 as SQVTM and CDR2 as ANQGSEA. DNA for the CDR3: TGCAGCGTTGACCTAAGACCCTTAGGGAACAACGAGCAGTACTTC. Amino acids: CSVDLRPLGNNEQYF.

The chain uses TRBV5-6 and TRBJ2-7, with D unclear. Germline V gives CDR1 SGHDT, CDR2 YYEEEE. The CDR3 is 14 residues long. V dropped 1 base and J dropped 2 bases, with 10 bases sitting between them. CDR3 nucleotides: TGTGCCAGCAGCTTGCTGCCCCGAACCTACGAGCAGTACTTC. Translated: CASSLLPRTYEQYF.

The chain employs TRBV9 and TRBJ1-6; perhaps TRBD1 as D (5 bases). The CDR3 covers 14 residues. V shed 3 bases and J shed 9 bases, with 13 bases lying between them. Germline-derived CDR1 and CDR2 are SGDLS and YYNGEE. The CDR3: CASSGDGGPSPLHF. The DNA of the CDR3 is TGTGCCAGCAGCGGGGACGGAGGCCCTTCACCCCTCCACTTT.

V usage is TRBV29-1 and J usage is TRBJ1-1; D may be TRBD1 (5 bases). CDR3 length: 12 amino acids. Germline V gene data show CDR1 as SQVTM and CDR2 as ANQGSEA. Trimming shortened V by 4 bases and J by 8 bases, and 14 bases separated the two germline ends. This CDR3 reads CSVVRRRTEAFF. CDR3 nucleotides: TGCAGCGTTGTAAGGCGGAGGACAGAAGCTTTCTTT.

The chain recombines TRBV6-1 with TRBJ2-1; 14 nucleotides agree with TRBD2. Germline values: CDR1 MNHNS, CDR2 SASEGT. V shed 5 bases, J shed 6 bases, and the junction held 3 bases outside the gene matches. CDR3 length: 15 amino acids. In DNA, the CDR3 is TGTGCCAGCAGTCGGACTAGCGGGAGGAGCAATGAGCAGTTCTTC. Its translation is CASSRTSGRSNEQFF.

The J gene is TRBJ1-2, the V gene TRBV4-3; 8 bases are shared with TRBD1. J lost 6 bases, V lost 1 base, and 4 bases had no gene match. The CDR3 consists of 14 residues. Germline lookup yields CDR1 LGHNA and CDR2 YSLEER. The CDR3 nucleotides are TGCGCCAGCAGCCAAGGAGACAGGGGCCATGGCTACACCTTC. Protein: CASSQGDRGHGYTF.

The chain carries TRBV7-2 and TRBJ2-1; 9 nucleotides align to TRBD2. CDR1 and CDR2 from the germline V gene are SGHTA and FQGNSA. The CDR3 is 18 amino acids. V dropped 4 bases and J dropped 3; count of bases not matched to a gene: 13. The DNA of the CDR3 is TGTGCCAGCAGCTCTGCTAGCGGGATCGGACCCAGCTACAATGAGCAGTTCTTC. Protein: CASSSASGIGPSYNEQFF.

CDR3 DNA: TGCGCCAGCAGCAGAACACAGGGGGCTGATGGCTACACCTTC. This encodes CASSRTQGADGYTF. This rearrangement joins TRBV4-3 to TRBJ1-2; 9 bases agree with TRBD1. There are 14 residues in the CDR3. After removal of 5 bases from V and 6 bases from J, the junction contained 7 bases not matched to a gene. CDR1 and CDR2 (germline): LGHNA, YSLEER.

The rearrangement links TRBV5-1 to TRBJ2-2; 8 nucleotides align to TRBD1. CDR1 is SGHRS, CDR2 YFSETQ, per germline. This CDR3 has 16 amino acids. With V trimmed by 4 bases and J by 0 bases, 5 bases remained unmatched. This CDR3 reads CASSRQGATNTGELFF. In DNA form, the CDR3 reads TGCGCCAGCAGCCGGCAGGGGGCCACGAACACCGGGGAGCTGTTTTTT.